These T cell receptor beta chains were read from a single sample in a study of regulatory T cells in long-lasting Graves disease. A single record per CDR3 protein comes from TCRdb applying MiXCR to the multiplex PCR reads. The profile shows 510,000 or so distinct CDR3 sequences, approximately 12% of them singletons. These sequences were also reported in another study, on T cells in Graves' hyperthyroidism and ophthalmopathy.

The starting material was peripheral blood mononuclear cells (PBMCs), obtained at new diagnosis, from a patient treated with antithyroid drugs. The origin of the receptors is a woman aged 25 to 39 with Graves disease. Each CDR3 is given with its conserved first and last residue. A D gene is named only where the DNA matches it firmly. Clone size, where shown, is once, few, many, or a class for clones that have expanded.

v_gene	d_gene	j_gene	abundance	CDR3aa	CDR3nt
TRBV27	TRBD2	TRBJ2-1	many	CANSLAGNEQFF	TGTGCCAACTCACTAGCGGGAAATGAGCAGTTCTTC
TRBV20-1	TRBD1	TRBJ1-1	many	CSARDPDRDTEAFF	TGCAGTGCTAGAGACCCGGACAGGGACACTGAAGCTTTCTTT
TRBV12-3/TRBV12-4	-	TRBJ2-5	many	CASSRRGETQYF	TGCGCCAGCAGCCGTCGGGGGGAGACCCAGTACTTC
TRBV7-9	-	TRBJ1-1	-	CASSPRLRWNTEAFF	TGTGCCAGCAGCCCTAGGCTCCGCTGGAACACTGAAGCTTTCTTT
TRBV11-3	-	TRBJ1-1	many	CASRPNQGWTEAFF	TGTGCCAGCAGACCTAATCAGGGCTGGACTGAAGCTTTCTTT
TRBV11-2	-	TRBJ1-1	many	CASSDGDTEAFF	TGTGCCAGCTCTGATGGGGACACTGAAGCTTTCTTT
TRBV9	TRBD2	TRBJ2-1	-	CASSVGGGPYNEQFF	TGTGCCAGCAGCGTAGGGGGAGGGCCCTACAATGAGCAGTTCTTC
TRBV6-2/TRBV6-3	-	TRBJ1-2	-	CASRPRQDGYTF	TGTGCCAGCAGGCCCAGACAGGATGGCTACACCTTC
TRBV12-3/TRBV12-4	-	TRBJ1-1	many	CASSSQGYTEAFF	TGTGCCAGCAGTTCACAGGGTTACACTGAAGCTTTCTTT
TRBV2	TRBD1	TRBJ1-5	-	CASRLRGGNQPQHF	TGTGCCAGCAGGCTCAGGGGGGGCAATCAGCCCCAGCATTTT
TRBV6-2/TRBV6-3	TRBD1	TRBJ2-5	many	CASSGGQGARETQYF	TGTGCCAGCAGTGGGGGACAGGGGGCGAGGGAGACCCAGTACTTC
TRBV7-3	-	TRBJ1-1	many	CASSLNAGDLTEAFF	TGTGCCAGCAGCTTAAATGCTGGGGATTTGACTGAAGCTTTCTTT
TRBV4-1	-	TRBJ2-1	-	CASSQSTSQYSYNEQFF	TGCGCCAGCAGCCAATCCACTAGCCAGTACTCCTACAATGAGCAGTTCTTC
TRBV3-1	TRBD2	TRBJ2-7	few	CASSQDPASGKNEQYF	TGTGCCAGCAGCCAAGACCCCGCTAGCGGGAAGAACGAGCAGTACTTC
TRBV5-1	-	TRBJ1-2	few	CASSLAAGRGYTF	TGCGCCAGCAGCTTGGCCGCCGGCCGTGGCTACACCTTC
TRBV28	-	TRBJ2-3	many	CASSAGDTSTDTQYF	TGTGCCAGCAGTGCGGGCGATACCTCCACAGATACGCAGTATTTT
TRBV6-5	-	TRBJ2-6	many	CASSSADGPSGANVLTF	TGTGCCAGCAGTTCGGCGGACGGTCCATCCGGGGCCAACGTCCTGACTTTC
TRBV20-1	TRBD2	TRBJ2-3	many	CSARRAGLAVVDTQYF	TGCAGTGCTAGGAGGGCGGGACTAGCGGTGGTAGATACGCAGTATTTT
TRBV4-1	-	TRBJ2-7	many	CASSQVGSKVLGNEQYF	TGCGCCAGCAGCCAAGTCGGGTCCAAGGTATTGGGAAACGAGCAGTACTTC
TRBV7-3	-	TRBJ2-7	many	CASSLMAGVTYEQYF	TGTGCCAGCAGCTTAATGGCTGGGGTCACCTACGAGCAGTACTTC
TRBV5-1	-	TRBJ1-2	-	CASSQLTGTSAGGYTF	TGCGCCAGCAGCCAACTTACCGGGACCTCCGCCGGTGGCTACACCTTC
TRBV27	-	TRBJ1-1	many	CASSFRGNMNTEAFF	TGTGCCAGCAGTTTTAGGGGGAACATGAACACTGAAGCTTTCTTT
TRBV11-2	-	TRBJ2-3	few	CASRGRGAGSRTDTQYF	TGTGCCAGCAGGGGGCGCGGGGCAGGGAGTCGCACAGATACGCAGTATTTT
TRBV5-1	TRBD1	TRBJ2-6	many	CASRRTGATGGASGANVLTF	TGCGCCAGCAGACGTACTGGGGCGACAGGGGGTGCCTCTGGGGCCAACGTCCTGACTTTC
TRBV28	-	TRBJ2-6	many	CASSLRVVSGANVLTF	TGTGCCAGCAGCCTGAGGGTTGTCTCGGGGGCCAACGTCCTGACTTTC
TRBV5-1	-	TRBJ2-1	many	CASALGGARDNEQFF	TGCGCCAGCGCGTTAGGGGGGGCGAGGGACAATGAGCAGTTCTTC
TRBV3-1	-	TRBJ2-2	many	CASNAREGTGELFF	TGTGCCAGCAATGCCCGAGAAGGCACCGGGGAGCTGTTTTTT
TRBV11-3	TRBD2	TRBJ2-5	-	CASSRRLAGPTQETQYF	TGTGCCAGCAGCCGGAGACTAGCGGGGCCCACCCAAGAGACCCAGTACTTC
TRBV12-3/TRBV12-4	TRBD1	TRBJ1-5	many	CASRRGQGNQPQHF	TGTGCCAGCAGACGTGGACAGGGCAATCAGCCCCAGCATTTT
TRBV24-1	-	TRBJ2-3	many	CATRQAAPTDTQYF	TGTGCCACTAGACAGGCCGCTCCCACAGATACGCAGTATTTT
TRBV18	-	TRBJ1-1	few	CASSSSHPPPEAFF	TGTGCCAGCTCATCATCCCACCCCCCGCCTGAAGCTTTCTTT